What follows are 25 T cell receptor beta chains derived from one specimen sequenced in a study of blood T cells in healthy people across ages. A second PCR of about 7 to 12 cycles used a sample-barcoded 5' primer and a J-beta primer mix. A single record per CDR3 protein comes from TCRdb applying MiXCR to the 5' RACE reads. The repertoire holds 500,000 to 700,000 distinct CDR3 sequences, under 30% seen once, with approximately 14% in the top ten. The sequencing input was blood. The receptors stem from a woman older than 75 in good health.

This clonotype has ten or more counts. This sequence joins TRBV20-1 and TRBJ1-5; D remains ambiguous. Trimming took 3 bases from V and 7 from J, leaving 10 bases between them. CDR1 DFQATT and CDR2 SNEGSKA come from the germline V gene (reference sequence). This CDR3 is built from 12 residues. The CDR3 DNA follows: TGCAGTGCTAGCGGGCTAGGACAGCCCCAGCATTTT. Translating it yields CSASGLGQPQHF.

A word on this clonotype: An end of the junction does not agree with germline; a read error may underlie this. The J gene is TRBJ1-4, the V gene TRBV7-2, with TRBD1 as a possible D gene (6 bases). Germline CDR1 and CDR2: SGHTA and FQGNSA. The CDR3 is 15 amino acids. The chain's CDR3 is CASSLAGVGGEKLFF. The CDR3 nucleotides are TGTGCCAGCAGCCTAGCAGGGGTAGGGGGTGAAAAACTGTTTTTT.

This clonotype showed up many times. The chain is built from TRBV10-3 and TRBJ1-4; D gene unclear. Germline V gene sequence: CDR1 ENHRY, CDR2 SYGVKD. V was clipped by 6 bases and J by 8 bases, with 13 bases between them. CDR3 length equals 13 residues. This chain's CDR3 is CAISTENREKLFF. The CDR3 nucleotides are TGTGCCATCAGCACAGAGAATCGAGAAAAACTGTTTTTT.

This clonotype showed up many times. The gene calls are TRBV28 and TRBJ1-1; tentative D call: TRBD1 (6 bases). Germline CDR1 and CDR2: MDHEN and SYDVKM. This CDR3 comprises 12 residues. V shed 3 bases and J shed 11 bases, with 13 bases lying between them. CDR3 sequence (DNA): TGTGCCAGCAGTTTTGCAGGGGTCGGGGCTTTCTTT. It yields the protein CASSFAGVGAFF.

This clonotype was seen at least ten times. The J gene is TRBJ2-7, the V gene TRBV20-1, with D hard to call. Germline CDR1 DFQATT, CDR2 SNEGSKA (reference sequence). The CDR3 spans 13 residues. Trimming stripped 7 bases from V and 3 bases from J, with 16 bases between. Here the CDR3 DNA reads TGCAGTGGCACATCCGGATCCGACTACGAGCAGTACTTC. This codes for CSGTSGSDYEQYF.

The chain carries TRBV7-3 and TRBJ2-2; 9 bases line up with TRBD2. The CDR3 runs to 17 residues. V trimming: 2 bases; J trimming: 6 bases; junction bases outside the gene matches: 10. Germline CDR1 reads SGHTA; CDR2 reads FQGTGA. DNA for the CDR3: TGTGCCAGCAGCTTACTTGGTAGCGGGGGCCCCGCCGGGGAGCTGTTTTTT. Translated: CASSLLGSGGPAGELFF.

This clonotype was seen a handful of times. J is TRBJ1-2 and V is TRBV30; D is uncertain. Germline lookup yields CDR1 GTSNPN and CDR2 SVGIG (reference sequence). The CDR3 consists of 13 residues. V was clipped by 7 bases and J by 0 bases, with 12 bases between them. The CDR3 DNA reads as TGTGCCTCACACGGCGGGACTAACTATGGCTACACCTTC. Translation gives CASHGGTNYGYTF.

This clonotype was picked up many times. The chain carries TRBV5-1 and TRBJ2-3; no definite D call. Germline V gives CDR1 SGHRS, CDR2 YFSETQ. The CDR3 is 15 residues long. The V gene lost 0 bases and the J gene lost 0 bases, with 8 bases spanning the gap. The CDR3 DNA reads as TGCGCCAGCAGCTTGGATTCGGGCAGCACAGATACGCAGTATTTT. Amino acid sequence: CASSLDSGSTDTQYF.

This clonotype has ten or more counts. This chain joins TRBV27 and TRBJ2-7; 9 bases map to TRBD1. V gave up 4 bases and J gave up 9 bases; unmatched junction bases: 7. The germline CDR1 and CDR2 sequences are MNHEY and SMNVEV (reference sequence). This CDR3 is built from 13 residues. CDR3 sequence reads: CASSSIQGAVQYF. DNA of the CDR3: TGTGCCAGCAGTTCGATACAGGGGGCTGTGCAGTACTTC.

This chain uses TRBV29-1 with TRBJ2-7, with 12 bases that match TRBD1. V trimming: 5 bases; J trimming: 4 bases; junction bases outside the gene matches: 6. CDR3 size: 14 residues. The germline gives CDR1 SQVTM, CDR2 ANQGSEA. The CDR3 loop reads CSVRGGQGAYEQYF. For the CDR3, the DNA is TGCAGCGTTCGGGGGGGACAGGGGGCTTACGAGCAGTACTTC.

Points on this clonotype: A much larger clone differs from this one at a single base, so this may be a read error. This CDR3 reads CSVEGDRADSYNEQYF. The CDR3 DNA reads TGCAGCGTTGAAGGGGACAGGGCTGACTCCTACAATGAGCAGTACTTC. V is TRBV29-1 and J is TRBJ2-1; 9 positions match TRBD1. The DNA end is more similar to TRBJ2-7, so the J call may be wrong. The CDR3 contains 16 residues. CDR1 SQVTM and CDR2 ANQGSEA come from the germline V gene.

This clonotype appeared many times. J is TRBJ2-7 and V is TRBV6-6, with D uncertain. The CDR3 sequence is 15 residues long. Per germline, CDR1 MNHNY and CDR2 SVGAGI (reference sequence). Trimming took 0 bases from V and 0 from J, leaving 9 bases between them. Here the CDR3 DNA reads TGTGCCAGCAGTTACTCGATGGCGAGCTCCTACGAGCAGTACTTC. Protein product: CASSYSMASSYEQYF.

The CDR3 bases are TGTGCCAGTAGTTCCACCGGGACTAGCCCTACAGATACGCAGTATTTT. Translation gives CASSSTGTSPTDTQYF. This chain joins TRBV19 and TRBJ2-3; TRBD2 matches at 9 bases. Germline trimming cut 5 bases from V and 3 bases from J; bases unmatched to any gene: 9. Per germline, CDR1 LNHDA and CDR2 SQIVND (reference sequence). This CDR3 has 16 residues.

This clonotype was detected a few times. The chain links TRBV7-9 to TRBJ2-7, with D uncertain. The V end lost 1 base, the J end lost 0 bases, and 16 bases lay between the germline ends. The V gene's germline CDR1 is SEHNR and CDR2 FQNEAQ (reference sequence). The CDR3 extends over 17 amino acids. Here the CDR3 DNA reads TGTGCCAGCAGCTTAGTGGTCAACGGGTTCAGCTCCTACGAGCAGTACTTC. Translation gives CASSLVVNGFSSYEQYF.

The rearrangement joins TRBV20-1 to TRBJ1-4; D may be TRBD1 (6 bases). Germline V lookup: CDR1 DFQATT, CDR2 SNEGSKA (reference sequence). V lost 7 bases and J 8 bases, leaving 14 bases between the germline ends. This CDR3 region has 12 residues. CDR3 in DNA: TGCAGTGGGCTAGACAGGAACGAAAAACTGTTTTTT. It is translated as CSGLDRNEKLFF.

This sequence joins TRBV5-5 and TRBJ1-2, with TRBD1 matching 9 bases. J lost 8 bases, V lost 2 bases, and 10 bases had no gene match. The CDR3 is made up of 15 amino acids. Germline-derived CDR1 and CDR2 are SGHKS and YYEKEE (reference sequence). This CDR3 reads CASSFSRGTGYGYTF. The CDR3 bases are TGTGCCAGCAGCTTTTCTCGGGGGACAGGGTACGGCTACACCTTC.

A remark on this clonotype: A clone one base away is much larger, so this may be a read error. This chain uses TRBV6-6 with TRBJ1-5; 10 bases map to TRBD1. V was pared by 10 bases and J by 6 bases, with 6 bases of the junction left unmatched. The length of the CDR3 is 13 residues. In germline, CDR1 is MNHNY, CDR2 SVGAGI (reference sequence). In nucleotides, the CDR3 is TGTGCCATCCGGGACAGGGGCACTCAGCCCCAGCATTTT. Translation: CAIRDRGTQPQHF.

This clonotype was recorded at least ten times. The gene calls are TRBV27 and TRBJ2-4, with 9 positions matching TRBD1. After removal of 5 bases from V and 4 bases from J, the junction contained 9 bases not matched to a gene. Per the germline V gene, CDR1 is MNHEY and CDR2 is SMNVEV (reference sequence). This CDR3 spans 16 amino acids. The CDR3, as DNA: TGTGCCAGCAGTCCAACCCGGGACAGGGCGAAAAACATTCAGTACTTC. It yields the protein CASSPTRDRAKNIQYF.

This chain links TRBV5-1 with TRBJ2-1; D possibly corresponds to TRBD2 (6 bases). The CDR3 runs to 16 residues. Trimming stripped 3 bases from V and 6 bases from J, with 19 bases between. Germline V gene sequence: CDR1 SGHRS, CDR2 YFSETQ. For the CDR3, the DNA is TGCGCCAGCAGCTCCCAGGGTCGGTTGGAGGGCAATGAGCAGTTCTTC. As protein: CASSSQGRLEGNEQFF. Together with reference TRBV5-1 and TRBJ2-1, the CDR3 gives the full variable domain: KAGVTQTPRYLIKTRGQQVTLSCSPISGHRSVSWYQQTPGQGLQFLFEYFSETQRNKGNFPGRFSGRQFSNSRSEMNVSTLELGDSALYLCASSSQGRLEGNEQFFGPGTRLTVL.

Comments on this clonotype: Relative to the germline gene, one junction end is altered; a read error may explain this. The chain links TRBV5-8 to TRBJ1-1; D not resolved. In germline, CDR1 is SGHTS, CDR2 YDEGEE. CDR3 length: 12 residues. This CDR3 is CTSSFLGTEAFF. The CDR3 DNA sequence: TGTACCAGCAGCTTCCTGGGCACTGAAGCTTTCTTT. Full variable domain (outside the CDR3, taken from reference TRBV5-8 and TRBJ1-1): EAGVTQSPTHLIKTRGQQATLRCSPISGHTSVYWYQQALGLGLQFLLWYDEGEERNRGNFPPRFSGRQFPNYSSELNVNALELEDSALYLCTSSFLGTEAFFGQGTRLTVV.

This clonotype has more than one count but fewer than ten. This chain links TRBV10-3 with TRBJ1-1, with 8 bases fitting TRBD1. In germline, CDR1 is ENHRY, CDR2 SYGVKD. This CDR3 is built from 14 residues. Trimming took 7 bases from V and 0 from J; bases not matched to a gene: 4. The CDR3 protein is CAITGQGMNTEAFF. In DNA form, the CDR3 reads TGTGCCATCACCGGACAGGGCATGAACACTGAAGCTTTCTTT.

This clonotype was seen at least ten times. V usage is TRBV7-2 and J usage is TRBJ1-6, with D tentatively TRBD1 (5 bases). Germline CDR1 reads SGHTA; CDR2 reads FQGNSA. The V end lost 1 base, the J end lost 9 bases, and 16 bases lay between the germline ends. This CDR3 is built from 16 residues. In DNA, the CDR3 is TGTGCCAGCAGCTTAGTTCCGCAGGGTCCTTCTTCACCCCTCCACTTT. It translates to CASSLVPQGPSSPLHF.

This clonotype was observed many times. The chain links TRBV10-3 to TRBJ2-7; D is perhaps TRBD1 (6 bases). CDR1 is ENHRY and CDR2 is SYGVKD in the germline V gene. This CDR3 contains 15 residues. V was shortened by 10 bases and J by 5 bases, with 24 bases between the two germline ends. DNA for the CDR3: TGTGCCACGATGAGCCGGGACAAGGGGAGCGACGAGCAGTACTTC. This sequence encodes CATMSRDKGSDEQYF.

V and J are TRBV7-2 and TRBJ2-3; possibly TRBD1 for D (6 bases). From germline, CDR1 is SGHTA and CDR2 FQGNSA. The germline V and J ends were trimmed by 1 base and 1 base, with 9 bases remaining between them. This CDR3 comprises 15 residues. CDR3 residues: CASSLEQGRTDTQYF. CDR3 nucleotide sequence: TGTGCCAGCAGCTTAGAACAGGGACGCACAGATACGCAGTATTTT.

This clonotype occurred a few times. This chain joins TRBV9 and TRBJ2-2; the D gene is possibly TRBD1 (6 bases). Germline V lookup: CDR1 SGDLS, CDR2 YYNGEE. Between the trimmed V and J ends, which lost 0 bases and 0 bases, there was a span of 9 bases. The CDR3 consists of 16 residues. The CDR3 nucleotides are TGTGCCAGCAGCGTAGGGGACACCACGAACACCGGGGAGCTGTTTTTT. Amino acids: CASSVGDTTNTGELFF.